The clone carrying this T cell receptor beta chain has at least ten counts. Its antigen remains unknown. The record originates from a study of T-cell memory formation after mild COVID-19. Overall study: Clusters were largely donor specific.

TCRdb processed the 5' RACE reads anew with MiXCR; each CDR3 protein has one entry. The sample has about 110,000 distinct CDR3 sequences, around 11% seen once. In germline, CDR1 is SGHRS, CDR2 YFSETQ. This CDR3 is built from 16 residues. After removal of 0 bases from V and 5 bases from J, the junction contained 6 bases not matched to a gene. Findings and limits, study-wide: A balance of CD4 and CD8 characterized clones contracting day 15 to 85, whereas later expanders leaned CD4+.

The sequence derives from an adult woman who had mild COVID-19 (a few samples of this study predate the infection). Cell type and time point are not known. What was sequenced was PBMCs or a T cell subset sorted from them (not recorded which). The chain is built from TRBV5-1 and TRBJ2-1, with 9 bases matching TRBD1. CDR3 residues: CASSLAGTGLDNEQFF. The CDR3 DNA sequence: TGCGCCAGCAGCTTGGCCGGGACAGGGCTCGACAATGAGCAGTTCTTC.